This passage covers 28 T cell receptor beta chains from one sample sequenced in a study of T cells in women clearing cervical HPV infection. The repertoire was sequenced with immunoSEQ multiplex PCR; TCRdb's copy has only in-frame clones and lacks some. The table lists 25,000 to 35,000 clones. Sequencing was performed on blood buffy coat. These receptors were collected from a woman aged 18-70 years with a cervical HPV16 infection that either progressed to CIN3+ or cleared (not recorded which).

Turning to this clone: Read data end 3 residues before the CDR3 end; the end is taken from the germline J gene. This sequence joins TRBV6-1 and TRBJ1-5; no reliable D call. The germline CDR1 and CDR2 sequences are MNHNS and SASEGT. V was shortened by 3 bases and J by 7 bases, with 10 bases between the two germline ends. This CDR3 comprises 13 residues. The CDR3 bases that were read are TGTGCCAGCAGTGACTTTAACTGGCAGCCC. It codes for CASSDFNWQP. The complete CDR3 protein is CASSDFNWQPQHF.

Comments on this clone: The sequenced fragment ends 3 residues before the CDR3 boundary, so the rest is inferred from the germline J gene. The chain is built from TRBV2 and TRBJ2-7, with 8 nucleotides matching TRBD1. The CDR3 runs to 14 residues. CDR1 is SNHLY and CDR2 is FYNNEI in the germline V gene. With V trimmed by 6 bases and J by 0 bases, 4 bases remained unmatched. CDR3 DNA (partial): TGTGCCAGCAGACGGGACAGGAGCTCCTACGAG. Its protein is CASRRDRSSYE. The full CDR3 is CASRRDRSSYEQYF.

About this clone itself: The read finishes 3 residues shy of the CDR3 end, and the germline J gene is used to complete it. The sample carries other DNA sequences with the same CDR3. The chain uses TRBV18 and TRBJ2-1, with D possibly being TRBD1 (7 bases). Germline CDR1 is KGHSH and CDR2 is LQKENI. V was trimmed by 0 bases and J by 9 bases, leaving 18 bases between them. The CDR3 covers 16 residues. The CDR3 sequence is CASSPPGRGLGGEQFF. The DNA read from the CDR3 is TGTGCCAGCTCACCACCGGGAAGGGGGCTCGGGGGTGAG. Full variable domain (missing parts from reference TRBV18 and TRBJ2-1): NAGVMQNPRHLVRRRGQEARLRCSPMKGHSHVYWYRQLPEEGLKFMVYLQKENIIDESGMPKERFSAEFPKEGPSILRIQQVVRGDSAAYFCASSPPGRGLGGEQFFGPGTRLTVL.

For this clone: The CDR3 goes on 3 residues after the read ends, and that part is filled in from the germline J gene. The rearrangement links TRBV20-1 to TRBJ2-5; 9 bases map to TRBD2. Germline CDR1 is DFQATT and CDR2 is SNEGSKA (reference sequence). The J segment lost 1 base and the V segment lost 3 bases, leaving 6 bases of the junction unmatched. The CDR3 covers 15 residues. The sequenced part of the CDR3 DNA is TGCAGTGCTAGGAAGCGGGGGGCCCTCCAAGAGACC. Translation: CSARKRGALQET. The whole CDR3 protein reads CSARKRGALQETQYF.

Comment on this clone: The read ends 3 residues before the CDR3 terminus; that terminus is restored from the germline J gene. The rearrangement joins TRBV5-4 to TRBJ1-5, with a possible D match to TRBD1 (6 bases). The CDR3 covers 14 residues. The germline gives CDR1 SGHNT, CDR2 YYREEE (reference sequence). Trimming took 4 bases from V and 3 from J, leaving 11 bases between them. The CDR3 region is CASSLAGANQPQHF. The sequenced CDR3 bases are TGTGCCAGCAGCCTCGCGGGGGCCAATCAGCCC.

Comments on this clone: The CDR3 extends 3 residues past the end of the read, so its final part is completed from the germline J gene. This chain joins TRBV20-1 and TRBJ2-1; 9 nucleotides agree with TRBD2. The germline gives CDR1 DFQATT, CDR2 SNEGSKA (reference sequence). With V trimmed by 3 bases and J by 8 bases, 11 bases remained unmatched. The CDR3 is made up of 15 amino acids. This chain's CDR3 is CSASKRGAGFYEQFF. The sequenced part of the CDR3 DNA is TGCAGTGCTAGTAAGCGGGGGGCCGGTTTTTATGAG.

About this clone itself: The CDR3 end is not reached by the read, which stops 3 residues before it; the germline J gene fills it in. The chain recombines TRBV2 with TRBJ1-6, with TRBD1 matching 11 bases. Germline V gene sequence: CDR1 SNHLY, CDR2 FYNNEI. V gave up 4 bases and J gave up 11 bases; unmatched junction bases: 4. The CDR3 covers 14 residues. The part of the CDR3 DNA that was read is TGTGCCAGCAGTGCAGGACAGGGGGCCACACCC. Its protein product is CASSAGQGATP. The full CDR3 protein reads CASSAGQGATPLHF.

Turning to this clone: The CDR3 end falls 3 residues outside the read, so it is completed with the germline J gene. The rearrangement uses TRBV5-1 and TRBJ2-3; 12 bases fit TRBD2. There are 16 residues in the CDR3. V trimming: 2 bases; J trimming: 0 bases; junction bases outside the gene matches: 1. Germline lookup yields CDR1 SGHRS and CDR2 YFSETQ. Partial CDR3 DNA: TGCGCCAGCAGCTTAGGACTAGCGGGGAGCACAGATACG. Its translation is CASSLGLAGSTDT. From start to end, the CDR3 is CASSLGLAGSTDTQYF.

Points on this clone: Relative to the germline gene, one junction end is altered; a read error may explain this. The CDR3 end is not reached by the read, which stops 3 residues before it; the germline J gene fills it in. The J gene is TRBJ1-1, the V gene TRBV10-3; D unresolved. Germline CDR1 ENHRY, CDR2 SYGVKD. The CDR3 runs to 15 residues. CDR3 sequence reads: CAISESGAHRTDAFF. The CDR3 bases that were read are TGTGCCATCAGTGAGTCGGGAGCCCATAGGACTGAC.

Worth noting for this clone: The read terminates 3 residues before the CDR3 end, so the remaining end is supplied by the germline J gene. J is TRBJ2-5 and V is TRBV7-3; D may be TRBD1 (6 bases). From germline, CDR1 is SGHTA and CDR2 FQGTGA. V shed 3 bases and J shed 3 bases, with 11 bases lying between them. This CDR3 comprises 14 residues. The DNA read from the CDR3 is TGTGCCAGCAGCTTGGACAGTCAAAAAGAGACC. It yields the protein CASSLDSQKET. The whole CDR3 sequence is CASSLDSQKETQYF.

With regard to this clone: The sequence runs out 3 residues before the end of the CDR3; the remainder is reconstructed from the germline J gene. V is TRBV20-1 and J is TRBJ1-1; D unresolved. This CDR3 is built from 11 residues. The germline V gene has CDR1 DFQATT and CDR2 SNEGSKA (reference sequence). V dropped 4 bases and J dropped 6 bases, with 9 bases sitting between them. The sequenced CDR3 bases are TGCAGTGCTATCCCGGTGGCTGAA. Amino acids: CSAIPVAE. From start to end, the CDR3 is CSAIPVAEAFF.

The CDR3 bases that were read are TGCGCCAGCAGTCACTCGGGACAGGGTGGGTACGAG. Its protein product is CASSHSGQGGYE. The whole CDR3 reads CASSHSGQGGYEQYF. The chain links TRBV23-1 to TRBJ2-7; TRBD1 agrees at 9 bases. The read stops 3 residues short of the end of the CDR3; the missing end is completed from the germline J gene. TRBV23-1 carries the ORF label, with uncertain function. Trimming took 3 bases from V and 4 from J; bases not matched to a gene: 7. The CDR3 consists of 15 residues.

As for this clone: Sequencing ends 3 residues short of the CDR3 end; the germline J gene provides the rest. The rearrangement uses TRBV7-3 and TRBJ1-2; D is possibly TRBD1 (6 bases). There are 13 residues in the CDR3. Looked up from germline, CDR1 is SGHTA and CDR2 is FQGTGA. The CDR3 protein is CASSGGADNDYTF. The CDR3 DNA, read in part, is TGTGCCAGCTCCGGGGGGGCAGACAATGAC.

As for this clone: The read comes to an end 3 residues before the CDR3 does, leaving the germline J gene to fill in the end. This rearrangement joins TRBV12-3 or TRBV12-4 to TRBJ2-4, with 7 positions matching TRBD1. There are 12 residues in the CDR3. The CDR3 spells CASRLNRGGQYF. The DNA read from the CDR3 is TGTGCCAGCAGACTTAACAGGGGCGGT.

A note on this clone: The read ends 3 residues early relative to the CDR3; the germline J gene fills the gap. The chain is built from TRBV5-1 and TRBJ2-7, with 10 bases that match TRBD1. CDR1 SGHRS and CDR2 YFSETQ come from the germline V gene. The CDR3 is 12 residues long. V was clipped by 3 bases and J by 6 bases; unmatched bases: 0. The CDR3 loop is CASSWTGGEQYF. The sequenced CDR3 bases are TGCGCCAGCAGCTGGACAGGGGGCGAG.

CDR3 bases read: TGTGCCAGCAGCCAATCAGCAGGGTGGGGAAACACTGAA. As protein: CASSQSAGWGNTE. The entire CDR3 reads CASSQSAGWGNTEAFF. This chain joins TRBV16 and TRBJ1-1, with D possibly being TRBD1 (5 bases). The read terminates 3 residues before the CDR3 end, so the remaining end is supplied by the germline J gene. The germline CDR1 and CDR2 sequences are KGHSY and FQNENV. V dropped 0 bases and J dropped 2 bases, with 13 bases sitting between them. This CDR3 contains 16 residues.

About this clone: The read terminates 3 residues before the CDR3 end, so the remaining end is supplied by the germline J gene. The chain carries TRBV19 and TRBJ1-1; a possible D gene is TRBD1 (5 bases). The V end lost 5 bases, the J end lost 1 base, and 17 bases lay between the germline ends. The CDR3 is made up of 16 amino acids. The germline V gene has CDR1 LNHDA and CDR2 SQIVND (reference sequence). CDR3 DNA (partial): TGTGCCAGTAGTGGGGGACTAGGGCACGCGAACACTGAA. It encodes CASSGGLGHANTE. The CDR3 as a whole reads CASSGGLGHANTEAFF.

A note on this clone: The CDR3 is cut off 3 residues early in the read; its end comes from the germline J gene. The V call is TRBV19, the J call TRBJ2-7; 10 bases align to TRBD1. CDR1 is LNHDA and CDR2 is SQIVND in the germline V gene (reference sequence). CDR3 length: 13 amino acids. The V and J ends lost 6 bases and 6 bases, in that order; junction bases with no gene match: 5. The sequenced part of the CDR3 DNA is TGTGCCAGTAGGCAGACAGGGGGCTTCGAG. It codes for CASRQTGGFE. The entire CDR3 protein is CASRQTGGFEQYF.

As regards this clone: The DNA ends 3 residues before the CDR3 does, and the rest of the CDR3 is filled in from the germline J gene. V and J are TRBV2 and TRBJ2-3; 10 bases are shared with TRBD1. CDR1 and CDR2 from the germline V gene are SNHLY and FYNNEI. This CDR3 region has 15 residues. This chain's CDR3 is CASGDRGVGAETQYF. CDR3 DNA (partial): TGTGCCAGCGGGGACAGGGGCGTGGGGGCTGAGACG.

Note on this clone: The CDR3 end is not reached by the read, which stops 3 residues before it; the germline J gene fills it in. The chain joins TRBV11-2 to TRBJ2-3; 10 bases agree with TRBD2. With V trimmed by 2 bases and J by 6 bases, 2 bases remained unmatched. The CDR3 totals 14 residues. The germline V gene has CDR1 SGHAT and CDR2 FQNNGV. The CDR3 spells CASSLQAGGDTQYF. Partial CDR3 DNA: TGTGCCAGCAGCTTACAAGCGGGGGGGGATACG.

On this clone itself: Read data end 3 residues before the CDR3 end; the end is taken from the germline J gene. The chain uses TRBV10-2 and TRBJ1-2; 7 bases agree with TRBD1. V was clipped by 5 bases and J by 4 bases; unmatched bases: 1. The CDR3 spans 12 residues. Germline V lookup: CDR1 WSHSY, CDR2 SAAADI. The covered CDR3 bases are TGCGCCAGCAGTAGGGACAGCTATGGC. This translates into CASSRDSYG. The full CDR3 protein is CASSRDSYGYTF.

Points on this clone: The sequenced fragment ends 3 residues before the CDR3 boundary, so the rest is inferred from the germline J gene. This sequence joins TRBV18 and TRBJ1-2; D is uncertain. The V gene lost 3 bases and the J gene lost 3 bases, with 14 bases spanning the gap. From germline, CDR1 is KGHSH and CDR2 LQKENI. The CDR3 contains 15 residues. CDR3 residues: CASSPSGGKDYGYTF. The sequenced part of the CDR3 DNA is TGTGCCAGCTCACCCTCCGGCGGGAAGGACTATGGC.

Comment on this clone: Read coverage stops 3 residues before the CDR3 terminus; the germline J gene supplies the remainder. V gene TRBV30 combines with J gene TRBJ1-1, with a tentative D call TRBD1 (5 bases). Trimming took 4 bases from V and 4 from J, leaving 13 bases between them. Germline CDR1 is GTSNPN and CDR2 is SVGIG (reference sequence). The CDR3 is 13 residues long. The CDR3: CAWNQGEATEAFF. The sequenced part of the CDR3 DNA is TGTGCCTGGAACCAAGGGGAGGCCACTGAA. Drawing the rest from reference TRBV30 and TRBJ1-1, the complete variable domain is SQTIHQWPATLVQPVGSPLSLECTVEGTSNPNLYWYRQAAGRGLQLLFYSVGIGQISSEVPQNLSASRPQDRQFILSSKKLLLSDSGFYLCAWNQGEATEAFFGQGTRLTVV.

Concerning this clone itself: From the germline J gene comes the end of the CDR3, since the read stops 3 residues before it. The V and J genes are TRBV5-1 and TRBJ2-2, with 8 bases aligning to TRBD1. This CDR3 region has 14 residues. Germline loops: CDR1 SGHRS, CDR2 YFSETQ. Incomplete CDR3 DNA: TGCGCCAGCAGCGTCGGACAGGGAAATTCACCG. It is translated as CASSVGQGNSP. The whole CDR3 sequence is CASSVGQGNSPLFF. Supplemented by reference TRBV5-1 and TRBJ2-2, the full variable domain reads KAGVTQTPRYLIKTRGQQVTLSCSPISGHRSVSWYQQTPGQGLQFLFEYFSETQRNKGNFPGRFSGRQFSNSRSEMNVSTLELGDSALYLCASSVGQGNSPLFFGEGSRLTVL.

The part of the CDR3 DNA that was read is TGCAGTGCTAGAGTTAGCGGGGTTTCCGATGAG. Translated: CSARVSGVSDE. The full CDR3 sequence reads CSARVSGVSDEQFF. The rearrangement links TRBV20-1 to TRBJ2-1, with 8 bases that match TRBD2. The CDR3 is cut off 3 residues early in the read; its end comes from the germline J gene. Germline CDR1 DFQATT, CDR2 SNEGSKA (reference sequence). The CDR3 covers 14 residues. J was trimmed by 8 bases and V by 1 base; bases with no gene match: 7.

About this clone: Sequencing ends 3 residues short of the CDR3 end; the germline J gene provides the rest. The J gene is TRBJ2-5, the V gene TRBV6-2 or TRBV6-3, with 8 positions matching TRBD1. The CDR3 extends over 15 amino acids. With V trimmed by 6 bases and J by 4 bases, 10 bases remained unmatched. The germline V gene has CDR1 MNHEY and CDR2 SVGEGT. CDR3 residues: CASSPSRGRGETQYF. The DNA read from the CDR3 is TGTGCCAGCAGCCCTAGCAGGGGGCGTGGAGAGACC.

The DNA read from the CDR3 is TGTGCCAGCTCATTAACCCGGACAGGGGGACAAGAGACG. Translation gives CASSLTRTGGQET. From start to end, the CDR3 is CASSLTRTGGQETQYF. The chain uses TRBV18 and TRBJ2-3, with 10 bases lining up with TRBD1. The missing CDR3 end, 3 residues past where the read stops, is filled in from the germline J gene. Germline CDR1 and CDR2: KGHSH and LQKENI. This CDR3 contains 16 residues.

Concerning this clone itself: The read terminates 3 residues before the CDR3 end, so the remaining end is supplied by the germline J gene. The chain employs TRBV5-6 and TRBJ2-7; TRBD2 might be the D (5 bases). Germline V gene sequence: CDR1 SGHDT, CDR2 YYEEEE. The CDR3 has 15 amino acids. With 4 bases removed from V and 3 bases from J, the gap between germline ends came to 17 bases. The CDR3 DNA, read in part, is TGTGCCAGCAGCCGGGTAACAGCCCGGGGCTACGAG. It specifies CASSRVTARGYE. The CDR3 as a whole reads CASSRVTARGYEQYF.